These 10 T cell receptor beta chains share one sample of origin, sequenced in a study of beta chain features in type 1 diabetes. cDNA synthesis used the whole RNA isolate, giving expressed TCRB sequences. Method: immunoSEQ multiplex PCR; TCRdb's copy keeps in-frame clones and lacks some. Found here are 130,000 to 150,000 clones, about 7% of them singletons; the top ten hold 1.3% to 1.5%. Material for sequencing was central memory CD4+ T cells from blood. The receptor set was obtained from a woman in her thirties in good health.

About this clone: The junction departs from the called germline gene at one end, perhaps through a read error. The chain uses TRBV2 and TRBJ1-3, with D uncertain. Germline V CDR1 and CDR2: SNHLY, FYNNEI. This CDR3 is built from 15 residues. CDR3 nucleotides: TGTGCCAGCAGTGAAAGTGCGGCCGCTCCGAAACACCATATATTT. Translation: CASSESAAAPKHHIF.

The V call is TRBV7-2, the J call TRBJ2-7; TRBD2 aligns across 10 bases. Per the germline V gene, CDR1 is SGHTA and CDR2 is FQGNSA. CDR3 length: 15 residues. Losses at the gene ends were 1 base for V and 5 bases for J; bases not matched to a gene: 5. The CDR3 bases are TGTGCCAGCAGCTTAGAGAGCCTAGCGGGAGACGAGCAGTACTTC. Protein sequence: CASSLESLAGDEQYF.

The chain is built from TRBV10-3 and TRBJ2-7, with D hard to call. The V end was cut by 0 bases, the J end by 2 bases, with 5 bases between. This CDR3 is built from 13 residues. CDR1 and CDR2 (germline): ENHRY, SYGVKD. As DNA, the CDR3 is TGTGCCATCAGTGAGTCCCAGACCTACGAGCAGTACTTC. Translating gives CAISESQTYEQYF.

The chain recombines TRBV18 with TRBJ2-2; the match to TRBD1 covers 7 bases. Germline V lookup: CDR1 KGHSH, CDR2 LQKENI. CDR3 length: 16 amino acids. V gave up 1 base and J gave up 4 bases; unmatched junction bases: 6. The CDR3 is CASSPLRQGVTGELFF. CDR3 nucleotide sequence: TGTGCCAGCTCACCACTACGACAGGGTGTCACCGGGGAGCTGTTTTTT.

The chain carries TRBV4-3 and TRBJ2-2, with 9 positions matching TRBD2. CDR1 and CDR2 from the germline V gene are LGHNA and YSLEER. The CDR3 runs to 17 residues. Trimming removed 4 bases from V and 4 bases from J; junction bases left unmatched: 10. CDR3 DNA sequence: TGCGCCAGCAGCCTCGAGAGTCTAGCGGGAACCACCGGGGAGCTGTTTTTT. Amino acids: CASSLESLAGTTGELFF.

The J gene is TRBJ2-1, the V gene TRBV29-1, with D perhaps TRBD1 (6 bases). The V end lost 5 bases, the J end lost 10 bases, and 12 bases lay between the germline ends. The CDR3 contains 11 residues. Germline values: CDR1 SQVTM, CDR2 ANQGSEA. Here the CDR3 DNA reads TGCAGCGTTTTGACAGGCCGCGAGCAGTTCTTC. It specifies CSVLTGREQFF.

CDR3 sequence (DNA): TGTGCCAGCAGTTTATCAGTTGGGCGACGCACTGAAGCTTTCTTT. Translating gives CASSLSVGRRTEAFF. The chain joins TRBV27 to TRBJ1-1; D ambiguous. Trimming pared 0 bases from V and 4 bases from J, leaving 12 bases between. This CDR3 has 15 amino acids. The germline CDR1 and CDR2 sequences are MNHEY and SMNVEV (reference sequence).

This sequence joins TRBV30 and TRBJ2-7; D is possibly TRBD2 (5 bases). Trimming cost V 3 bases and J 6 bases, with 12 bases left between them. The CDR3 is 12 amino acids. CDR1 and CDR2 (germline): GTSNPN, SVGIG (reference sequence). The CDR3 DNA reads as TGTGCCTGGAGAGAGGGTCCGGGCGAGCAGTACTTC. Amino acids: CAWREGPGEQYF.

This clone was seen ten or more times. The chain joins TRBV28 to TRBJ2-7; TRBD2 might be the D (6 bases). Germline values: CDR1 MDHEN, CDR2 SYDVKM. V was cut by 6 bases and J by 0 bases, with 15 bases left in between. The CDR3 runs to 15 residues. This chain's CDR3 is CASSQGDWSSYEQYF. CDR3 DNA sequence: TGTGCCAGCAGCCAAGGGGACTGGAGCTCCTACGAGCAGTACTTC. The full variable domain, in which reference TRBV28 and TRBJ2-7 provide the parts outside the CDR3, is DVKVTQSSRYLVKRTGEKVFLECVQDMDHENMFWYRQDPGLGLRLIYFSYDVKMKEKGDIPEGYSVSREKKERFSLILESASTNQTSMYLCASSQGDWSSYEQYFGPGTRLTVT.

This clone showed up just a few times. V usage is TRBV29-1 and J usage is TRBJ2-1, with 10 bases fitting TRBD2. This CDR3 is 14 amino acids long. CDR1 is SQVTM, CDR2 ANQGSEA, per germline. The J segment lost 5 bases and the V segment lost 7 bases, leaving 8 bases of the junction unmatched. CDR3 loop: CSGKSGRDHNEQFF. In nucleotides, the CDR3 is TGCAGCGGGAAAAGCGGGAGGGACCACAATGAGCAGTTCTTC.